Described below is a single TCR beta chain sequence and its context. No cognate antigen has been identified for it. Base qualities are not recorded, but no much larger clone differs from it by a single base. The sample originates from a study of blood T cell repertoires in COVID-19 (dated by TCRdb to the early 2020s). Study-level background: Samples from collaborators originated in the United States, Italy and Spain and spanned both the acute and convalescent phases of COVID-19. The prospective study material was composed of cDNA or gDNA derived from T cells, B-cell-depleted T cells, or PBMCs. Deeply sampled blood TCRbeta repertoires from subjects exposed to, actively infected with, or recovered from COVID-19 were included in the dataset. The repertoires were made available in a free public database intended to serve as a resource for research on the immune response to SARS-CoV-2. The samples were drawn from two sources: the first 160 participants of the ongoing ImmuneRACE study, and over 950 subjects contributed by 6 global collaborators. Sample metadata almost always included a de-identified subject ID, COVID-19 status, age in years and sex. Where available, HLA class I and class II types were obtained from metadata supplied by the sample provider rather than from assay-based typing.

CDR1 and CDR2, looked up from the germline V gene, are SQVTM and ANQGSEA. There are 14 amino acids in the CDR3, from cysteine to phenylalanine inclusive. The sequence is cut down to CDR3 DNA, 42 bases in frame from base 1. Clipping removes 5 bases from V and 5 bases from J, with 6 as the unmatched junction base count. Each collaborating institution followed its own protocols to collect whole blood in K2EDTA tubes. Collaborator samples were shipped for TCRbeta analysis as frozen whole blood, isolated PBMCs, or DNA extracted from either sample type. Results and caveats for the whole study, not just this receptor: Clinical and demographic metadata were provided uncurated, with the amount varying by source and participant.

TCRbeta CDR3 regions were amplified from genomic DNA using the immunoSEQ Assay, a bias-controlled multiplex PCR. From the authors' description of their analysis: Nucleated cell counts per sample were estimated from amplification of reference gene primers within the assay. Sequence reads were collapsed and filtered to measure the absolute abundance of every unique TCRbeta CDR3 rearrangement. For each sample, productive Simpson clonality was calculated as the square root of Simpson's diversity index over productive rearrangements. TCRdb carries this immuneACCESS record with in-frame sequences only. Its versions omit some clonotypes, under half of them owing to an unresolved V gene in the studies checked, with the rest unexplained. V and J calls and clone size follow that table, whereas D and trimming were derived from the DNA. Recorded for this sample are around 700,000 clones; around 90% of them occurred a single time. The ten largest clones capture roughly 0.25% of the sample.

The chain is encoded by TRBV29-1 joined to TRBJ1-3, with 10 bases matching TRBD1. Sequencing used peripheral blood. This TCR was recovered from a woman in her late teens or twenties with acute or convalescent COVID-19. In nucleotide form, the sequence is TGCAGCGTTAAAATGGGACAGGGGAGAAACACCATATATTTT. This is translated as CSVKMGQGRNTIYF.